The rows below give T cell receptor beta chains drawn from one sample of a study of identical twins' blood T cells. TCRdb re-called the 5' RACE reads through MiXCR, storing one row per CDR3 protein. The data contain hundreds of thousands of distinct CDR3 sequences, roughly 27% of them singletons. Specimen: PBMCs. Source of these receptors: a woman aged 18-49 years in good health. CDR3s include the opening cysteine and the closing phenylalanine or tryptophan. Each record gives: V gene, J gene, D gene, clone size, CDR3 protein, CDR3 DNA. The D gene is left open where the match is weak. Clone size, where shown, is once, few, many, or a class for clones that have expanded.

TRBV20-1	TRBJ1-2	.	once	CSALRARGYTTF	TGCAGTGCCCTGCGGGCCCGCGGCTACACCACCTTC
TRBV5-1	TRBJ1-4	TRBD1	few	CASTTGTGVNDGEKLFF	TGCGCCAGCACTACCGGGACAGGGGTTAACGACGGTGAAAAACTGTTTTTT
TRBV14	TRBJ1-4	.	few	CASSQGIYEKLFF	TGTGCCAGCAGCCAAGGGATTTATGAAAAACTGTTTTTT
TRBV29-1	TRBJ1-3	TRBD1	.	CSVRTGSGNTIYF	TGCAGCGTTCGGACAGGCTCTGGAAACACCATATATTTT
TRBV7-9	TRBJ1-4	.	.	CASIPEGVVEKLFF	TGTGCCAGCATCCCCGAGGGAGTGGTTGAAAAACTGTTTTTT
TRBV3-1	TRBJ2-5	TRBD2	.	CASSPRTRYETQYF	TGTGCCAGCAGCCCTCGGACTAGATATGAGACCCAGTACTTC
TRBV7-3	TRBJ1-1	.	.	CASSSTSFGTEAFF	TGTGCCAGCAGCTCGACTTCCTTTGGGACTGAAGCTTTCTTT
TRBV6-5	TRBJ2-1	.	.	CASSYCGNGDYYNEQFF	TGTGCCAGCAGTTACTGCGGGAATGGGGATTACTACAATGAGCAGTTCTTC
TRBV29-1	TRBJ2-1	.	few	CSVEDYSNEQFF	TGCAGCGTTGAAGATTATTCCAATGAGCAGTTCTTC
TRBV20-1	TRBJ2-5	.	.	CSARDAWTGQETQYF	TGCAGTGCTAGAGACGCATGGACGGGCCAAGAGACCCAGTACTTC
TRBV10-3	TRBJ2-1	.	few	CAITGPRQEGAYNEQFF	TGTGCCATCACCGGCCCGAGACAGGAAGGGGCCTACAATGAGCAGTTCTTC
TRBV2	TRBJ2-2	.	many	CASRSESTTGELFF	TGTGCCAGCAGGAGTGAATCCACCACCGGGGAGCTGTTTTTT
TRBV5-1	TRBJ2-1	.	.	CASSLIRTTAEQFF	TGCGCCAGCAGCTTGATTAGGACGACCGCCGAGCAGTTCTTC
TRBV9	TRBJ1-1	.	.	CASSDRGVGTEAFF	TGTGCCAGCAGCGACCGCGGGGTGGGGACTGAAGCTTTCTTT
TRBV7-9	TRBJ2-1	.	.	CASSFGSMSALSYNEQFF	TGTGCCAGCAGCTTCGGGTCGATGTCGGCACTCTCCTACAATGAGCAGTTCTTC
TRBV12-3/TRBV12-4	TRBJ1-2	TRBD1	few	CASSRDPGQPRLGYTF	TGTGCCAGCAGTCGAGATCCGGGACAGCCACGGCTCGGCTACACCTTC
TRBV7-2	TRBJ1-3	.	few	CASSFARTAGNTIYF	TGTGCCAGCAGCTTTGCCCGGACAGCTGGAAACACCATATATTTT